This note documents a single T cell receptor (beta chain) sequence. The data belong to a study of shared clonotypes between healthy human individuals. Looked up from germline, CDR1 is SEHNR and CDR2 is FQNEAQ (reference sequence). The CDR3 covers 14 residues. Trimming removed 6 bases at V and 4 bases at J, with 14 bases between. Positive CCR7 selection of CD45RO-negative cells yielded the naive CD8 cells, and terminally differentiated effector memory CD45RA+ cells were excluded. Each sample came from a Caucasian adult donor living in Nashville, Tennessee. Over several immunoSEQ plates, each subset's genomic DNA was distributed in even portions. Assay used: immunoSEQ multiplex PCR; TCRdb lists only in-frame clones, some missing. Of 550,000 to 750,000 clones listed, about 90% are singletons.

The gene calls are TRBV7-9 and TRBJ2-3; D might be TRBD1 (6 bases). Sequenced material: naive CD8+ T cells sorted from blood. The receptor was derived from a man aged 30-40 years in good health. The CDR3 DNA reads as TGTGCCAGCAGTTCCACAGGGAACGCAGATACGCAGTATTTT. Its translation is CASSSTGNADTQYF.